A single sample is the source of the 28 T cell receptor beta chains below, sequenced in a study of blood T cells in healthy people across ages. A second PCR of about 7 to 11 cycles used a sample-barcoded 5' primer and a J-beta primer mix. TCRdb re-analysed the 5' RACE reads in MiXCR, keeping a single row per CDR3 protein. The sample carries hundreds of thousands of distinct CDR3 sequences, under 40% recorded once. The sample consisted of blood. The receptor set was obtained from a young man in good health.

V and J are TRBV6-1 and TRBJ2-7; a possible D gene is TRBD1 (7 bases). Germline V gene lookup returns CDR1 MNHNS and CDR2 SASEGT. Between the trimmed V and J ends, which lost 11 bases and 1 base, there was a span of 12 bases. This CDR3 comprises 12 residues. The chain's CDR3 is CAAGQWSYEQYF. The CDR3 nucleotides are TGTGCCGCGGGACAGTGGTCCTACGAGCAGTACTTC.

The count of this clonotype is one. This may stem from a read error, because a much larger clone lies one nucleotide away. This CDR3 is CASSFTGGAAEAFF. CDR3 DNA sequence: TGCGCCAGCAGCTTTACAGGGGGAGCGGCTGAAGCTTTCTTT. V is TRBV5-1 and J is TRBJ1-1; 8 positions agree with TRBD1. CDR1 SGHRS and CDR2 YFSETQ come from the germline V gene. V dropped 2 bases and J dropped 6; count of bases not matched to a gene: 6. CDR3 size: 14 residues.

The J gene is TRBJ1-5, the V gene TRBV12-3 or TRBV12-4; a weak D match, TRBD1 (5 bases). The CDR3 consists of 19 residues. Trimming removed 4 bases from V and 0 bases from J, with 22 bases in between. CDR3 protein: CASSSPLGRGSSSNQPQHF. The CDR3 DNA reads as TGTGCCAGCAGTTCCCCCTTGGGACGCGGGTCCTCTAGCAATCAGCCCCAGCATTTT.

The CDR3 region is CASSSYLGQGASEQFF. The CDR3 nucleotides are TGCGCCAGCAGCTCCTATTTGGGACAGGGGGCAAGTGAGCAGTTCTTC. The chain couples TRBV5-1 to TRBJ2-1; 12 nucleotides agree with TRBD1. This CDR3 spans 16 amino acids. Germline assignment: CDR1 SGHRS and CDR2 YFSETQ. V lost 3 bases to trimming and J lost 9 bases; unmatched junction nucleotides: 10.

CDR3 sequence: CATSDFDGDEQFF. The CDR3 region has the DNA TGTGCCACCAGTGATTTCGACGGCGATGAGCAGTTCTTC. V usage is TRBV24-1 and J usage is TRBJ2-1; unclear D gene. V lost 1 base, J lost 8 bases, and 8 bases lay in between. This CDR3 comprises 13 residues. Germline CDR1 and CDR2: KGHDR and SFDVKD.

This clonotype was detected ten times or more. This sequence joins TRBV4-3 and TRBJ2-3; 7 bases agree with TRBD2. V shed 0 bases and J 10 bases; nucleotides not matched to a gene: 7. The CDR3 has 14 residues. Looked up from germline, CDR1 is LGHNA and CDR2 is YSLEER. The CDR3 region is CASSQDPTGGAQYF. Written as DNA, the CDR3 is TGCGCCAGCAGCCAAGATCCCACGGGAGGTGCGCAGTATTTT.

There are a few counts of this clonotype. The chain couples TRBV4-3 to TRBJ1-1; possibly TRBD1 for D (6 bases). This CDR3 has 14 amino acids. Trimming stripped 3 bases from V and 3 bases from J, with 11 bases between. Germline CDR1 reads LGHNA; CDR2 reads YSLEER. CDR3 coding DNA: TGCGCCAGCAGCCAGGGCTACAGGGACACTGAAGCTTTCTTT. It translates to CASSQGYRDTEAFF.

The rearrangement joins TRBV2 to TRBJ1-1; D is unclear. The CDR3 is 13 residues long. Trimming stripped 10 bases from V and 0 bases from J, with 12 bases between. CDR1 is SNHLY and CDR2 is FYNNEI in the germline V gene. The CDR3 loop reads CATRPEVNTEAFF. The CDR3 nucleotides read TGTGCCACTCGGCCCGAGGTGAACACTGAAGCTTTCTTT.

This clonotype was found once. This sequence may be a read error, since a much larger clone differs from it by one base. The chain combines TRBV20-1 with TRBJ1-4; TRBD1 is a possible D gene (6 bases). The CDR3 is 12 amino acids. The germline V gene has CDR1 DFQATT and CDR2 SNEGSKA (reference sequence). This CDR3 reads CRADGQNEKLFF. Here the CDR3 DNA reads TGCAGGGCTGATGGACAGAATGAAAAACTGTTTTTT.

This chain uses TRBV20-1 with TRBJ1-1; weak D call: TRBD1 (5 bases). CDR1 and CDR2 from the germline V gene are DFQATT and SNEGSKA (reference sequence). The V end was cut by 6 bases, the J end by 1 base, with 9 bases between. The CDR3 consists of 12 residues. The chain's CDR3 is CSAYTGNTEAFF. DNA of the CDR3: TGCAGTGCGTATACAGGGAACACTGAAGCTTTCTTT.

The gene calls are TRBV6-5 and TRBJ2-1; D not certain. Germline values: CDR1 MNHEY, CDR2 SVGAGI. The CDR3 totals 14 residues. Trimming stripped 0 bases from V and 5 bases from J, with 8 bases between. The CDR3 coding sequence is TGTGCCAGCAGTTACTCGAGTACGAACAATGAGCAGTTCTTC. This encodes CASSYSSTNNEQFF.

This clonotype came up a few times. The CDR3 DNA reads as TGTGCCAGCAATCAAAGAGGGGACAGAGCTTCTTTCTTT. Translating gives CASNQRGDRASFF. This sequence joins TRBV12-3 or TRBV12-4 and TRBJ1-1; TRBD1 matches at 7 bases. Germline trimming cut 7 bases from V and 12 bases from J; bases unmatched to any gene: 14. The CDR3 loop spans 13 amino acids.

This clonotype appeared a few times. V gene TRBV25-1 combines with J gene TRBJ1-2; D might be TRBD1 (5 bases). Germline V CDR1 and CDR2: MGHDK, SYGVNS. This CDR3 is 12 amino acids long. With 4 bases removed from V and 6 bases from J, the gap between germline ends came to 9 bases. The CDR3 protein is CASSVGPDGYTF. The CDR3 coding sequence is TGTGCCAGCAGTGTGGGACCTGATGGCTACACCTTC.

This clonotype was counted between two and nine times. The J gene is TRBJ1-5, the V gene TRBV12-3 or TRBV12-4, with 7 positions matching TRBD1. The ends lost 3 bases at V and 6 bases at J; junction bases unmatched: 8. The CDR3 extends over 15 amino acids. The CDR3 nucleotides read TGTGCCAGCAGTTTGATGGGACAGCCGATTCAGCCCCAGCATTTT. This sequence encodes CASSLMGQPIQPQHF.

With regard to this clonotype: One junction end does not reproduce the germline sequence, and a read error may be involved. J is TRBJ1-6 and V is TRBV4-1; TRBD1 might be the D (5 bases). The germline CDR1 and CDR2 sequences are MGHRA and YSYEKL. The CDR3 totals 18 residues. The CDR3 nucleotides read TGCGCCAGCAGCCTCATAAACTGGGGGAGCTCCTATAATTCACCCCTCCGCTTT. This codes for CASSLINWGSSYNSPLRF.

The rearrangement joins TRBV20-1 to TRBJ1-3; unclear D gene. Germline-derived CDR1 and CDR2 are DFQATT and SNEGSKA (reference sequence). Between the trimmed V and J ends, which lost 3 bases and 0 bases, there was a span of 3 bases. The CDR3 is 12 amino acids. For the CDR3, the DNA is TGCAGTGCTAGGAGCTCTGGAAACACCATATATTTT. It encodes CSARSSGNTIYF.

Concerning this clonotype itself: Being one base from a much bigger clone, this may be a read error. The V and J genes are TRBV10-3 and TRBJ2-4, with TRBD2 as a possible D gene (6 bases). The length of the CDR3 is 15 residues. V lost 4 bases and J lost 3, with 13 bases in between. Germline loops: CDR1 ENHRY, CDR2 SYGVKD. Here the CDR3 reads CAISALGGGKNIQYF. Here the CDR3 DNA reads TGTGCCATCAGTGCACTGGGGGGAGGCAAAAACATTCAGTACTTC.

The rearrangement uses TRBV7-8 and TRBJ2-3; D is ambiguous. Per the germline V gene, CDR1 is SGHVS and CDR2 is FQNEAQ. V shed 5 bases and J shed 4 bases, with 13 bases lying between them. This CDR3 has 14 residues. CDR3 in amino acids: CASSTGPSADTQYF. DNA for the CDR3: TGTGCCAGCAGCACCGGCCCTTCGGCAGATACGCAGTATTTT.

The rearrangement uses TRBV7-8 and TRBJ1-6; TRBD1 matches 8 bases. The germline gives CDR1 SGHVS, CDR2 FQNEAQ. The V segment lost 4 bases and the J segment 7 bases; nucleotides outside the gene matches: 6. The CDR3 is 15 amino acids. CDR3 sequence (DNA): TGTGCCAGCAGCTACGGACAGGGAGGAAATTCACCCCTCCACTTT. Amino acids: CASSYGQGGNSPLHF.

The chain employs TRBV6-2 or TRBV6-3 and TRBJ1-2, with D possibly matching TRBD1 (5 bases). Between the trimmed V and J ends, which lost 2 bases and 8 bases, there was a span of 15 bases. This CDR3 is built from 14 residues. The germline CDR1 and CDR2 sequences are MNHEY and SVGEGT. The CDR3 region is CASSYPGTVFGYTF. CDR3 DNA sequence: TGTGCCAGCAGTTACCCCGGGACGGTATTCGGCTACACCTTC.

There are a few counts of this clonotype. V is TRBV29-1 and J is TRBJ1-5; TRBD1 is a possible D gene (5 bases). CDR3 length: 14 residues. The ends were cut back, 7 bases at V and 0 bases at J, with 13 bases in the middle. Germline CDR1 reads SQVTM; CDR2 reads ANQGSEA. The CDR3 loop is CSAGTGYSNQPQHF. CDR3 sequence (DNA): TGCAGCGCCGGCACAGGTTATAGCAATCAGCCCCAGCATTTT.

The table lists this clonotype with many counts. This chain joins TRBV7-2 and TRBJ2-5, with D uncertain. This CDR3 spans 13 amino acids. Trimming left V 2 bases short and J 2 bases short, with 6 bases between. CDR1 is SGHTA, CDR2 FQGNSA, per germline. CDR3 in amino acids: CASSLQPQETQYF. In nucleotides, the CDR3 is TGTGCCAGCAGCTTACAACCGCAAGAGACCCAGTACTTC.

Remarks on this clonotype: Since a much larger clone is just one base distant, this may be a read error. The rearrangement uses TRBV5-5 and TRBJ2-3, with unresolved D. The CDR3 totals 14 residues. Germline CDR1 SGHKS, CDR2 YYEKEE (reference sequence). The CDR3 sequence: CASRTGLSTETQYF. DNA of the CDR3: TGTGCCAGCAGAACCGGGCTTAGCACAGAGACGCAGTATTTT.

This clonotype has more than one count but fewer than ten. The chain combines TRBV24-1 with TRBJ1-5, with 8 bases aligning to TRBD1. Germline-derived CDR1 and CDR2 are KGHDR and SFDVKD. V lost 6 bases to trimming and J lost 6 bases; unmatched junction nucleotides: 3. CDR3 length equals 13 residues. CDR3 sequence (DNA): TGTGCCACCAGTTCAACAGGGGGTCAGCCCCAGCATTTT. It specifies CATSSTGGQPQHF.

This clonotype was counted between two and nine times. The V call is TRBV10-3, the J call TRBJ2-2; D could derive from TRBD1 or TRBD2 (6 bases each). Germline V gives CDR1 ENHRY, CDR2 SYGVKD. This CDR3 comprises 15 residues. V dropped 3 bases and J dropped 6 bases, with 14 bases sitting between them. The CDR3 region has the DNA TGTGCCATCAGTGACGGCAGGGGAGGATCCGGGGAGCTGTTTTTT. Residues: CAISDGRGGSGELFF.

This chain connects TRBV20-1 to TRBJ1-2; 7 bases fit TRBD1. Germline CDR1 is DFQATT and CDR2 is SNEGSKA (reference sequence). CDR3 length: 13 residues. V shed 0 bases and J 4 bases; nucleotides not matched to a gene: 2. The CDR3 DNA is TGCAGTGCTAGAGACGGGACAGTCTATGGCTACACCTTC. Translating gives CSARDGTVYGYTF.

Of note for this clonotype: One junction end does not reproduce the germline sequence, and a read error may be involved. This sequence joins TRBV18 and TRBJ1-2; D call uncertain. The CDR3 covers 13 residues. Germline lookup yields CDR1 KGHSH and CDR2 LQKENI. This CDR3 reads CTSSPTEGSGYTF. The CDR3 region has the DNA TGTACCAGCTCACCGACGGAGGGCTCTGGCTACACCTTC.

This clonotype was seen many times. The chain is built from TRBV4-3 and TRBJ2-1, with D unclear. This CDR3 has 13 residues. The germline V and J ends were trimmed by 4 bases and 5 bases, with 9 bases remaining between them. Per the germline V gene, CDR1 is LGHNA and CDR2 is YSLEER. As DNA, the CDR3 is TGCGCCAGCAGCCCCGGACCGGACAATGAGCAGTTCTTC. It specifies CASSPGPDNEQFF.